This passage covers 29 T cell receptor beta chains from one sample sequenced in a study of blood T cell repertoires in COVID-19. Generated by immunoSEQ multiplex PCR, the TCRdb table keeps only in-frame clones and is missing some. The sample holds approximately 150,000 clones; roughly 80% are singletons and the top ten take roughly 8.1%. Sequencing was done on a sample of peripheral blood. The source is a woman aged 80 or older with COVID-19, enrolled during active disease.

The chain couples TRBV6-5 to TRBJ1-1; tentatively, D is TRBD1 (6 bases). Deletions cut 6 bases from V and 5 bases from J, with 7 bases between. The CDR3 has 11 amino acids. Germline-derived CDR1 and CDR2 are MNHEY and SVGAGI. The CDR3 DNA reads TGTGCCAGCAGCGACAGGACTGAAGCTTTCTTT. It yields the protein CASSDRTEAFF.

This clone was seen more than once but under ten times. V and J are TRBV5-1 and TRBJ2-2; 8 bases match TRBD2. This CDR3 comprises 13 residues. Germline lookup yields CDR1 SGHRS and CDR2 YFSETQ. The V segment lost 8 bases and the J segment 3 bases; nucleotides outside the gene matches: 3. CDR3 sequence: CASKLADTGELFF. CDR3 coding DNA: TGCGCCAGTAAACTAGCGGACACCGGGGAGCTGTTTTTT.

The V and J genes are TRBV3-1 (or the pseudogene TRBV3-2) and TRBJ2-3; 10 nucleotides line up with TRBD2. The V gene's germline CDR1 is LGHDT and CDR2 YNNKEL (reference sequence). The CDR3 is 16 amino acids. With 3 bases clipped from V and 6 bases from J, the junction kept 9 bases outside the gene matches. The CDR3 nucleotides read TGTGCCAGCAGCCAGGTAGCGGGGGGTTCGTGGGATACGCAGTATTTT. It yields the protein CASSQVAGGSWDTQYF.

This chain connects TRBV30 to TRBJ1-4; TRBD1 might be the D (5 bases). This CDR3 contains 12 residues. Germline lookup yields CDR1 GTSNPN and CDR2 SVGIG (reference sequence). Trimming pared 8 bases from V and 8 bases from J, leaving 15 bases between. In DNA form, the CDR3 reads TGTGCCGGGTGTGGGAGGGGCGAAAAACTGTTTTTT. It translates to CAGCGRGEKLFF.

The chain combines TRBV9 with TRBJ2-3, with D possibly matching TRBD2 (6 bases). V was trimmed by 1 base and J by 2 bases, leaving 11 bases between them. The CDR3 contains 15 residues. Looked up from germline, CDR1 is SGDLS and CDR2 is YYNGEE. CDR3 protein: CASSVSSAATDTQYF. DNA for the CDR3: TGTGCCAGCAGCGTATCTAGCGCCGCCACAGATACGCAGTATTTT.

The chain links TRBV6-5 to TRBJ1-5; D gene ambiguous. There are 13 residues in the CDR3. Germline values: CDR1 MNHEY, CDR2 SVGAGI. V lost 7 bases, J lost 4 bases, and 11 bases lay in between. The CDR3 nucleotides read TGTGCCAGCACCCTTGGAGGGAATCAGCCCCAGCATTTT. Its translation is CASTLGGNQPQHF.

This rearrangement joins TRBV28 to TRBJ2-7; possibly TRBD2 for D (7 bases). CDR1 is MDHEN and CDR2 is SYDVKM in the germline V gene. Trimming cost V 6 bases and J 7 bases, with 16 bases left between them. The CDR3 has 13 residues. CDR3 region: CASRPLGGVEQYF. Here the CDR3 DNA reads TGTGCCAGCAGGCCACTAGGGGGGGTGGAGCAGTACTTC.

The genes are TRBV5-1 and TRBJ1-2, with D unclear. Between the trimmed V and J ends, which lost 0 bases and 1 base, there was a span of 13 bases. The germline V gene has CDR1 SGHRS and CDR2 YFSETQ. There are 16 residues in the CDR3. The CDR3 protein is CASSLAWSADNYGYTF. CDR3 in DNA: TGCGCCAGCAGCTTGGCCTGGTCCGCGGATAACTATGGCTACACCTTC.

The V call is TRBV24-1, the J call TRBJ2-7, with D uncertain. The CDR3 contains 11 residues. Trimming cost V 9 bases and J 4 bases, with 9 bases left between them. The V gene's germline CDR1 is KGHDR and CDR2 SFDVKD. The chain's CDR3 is CATLTRYEQYF. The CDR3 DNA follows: TGTGCCACCCTCACTCGGTACGAGCAGTACTTC.

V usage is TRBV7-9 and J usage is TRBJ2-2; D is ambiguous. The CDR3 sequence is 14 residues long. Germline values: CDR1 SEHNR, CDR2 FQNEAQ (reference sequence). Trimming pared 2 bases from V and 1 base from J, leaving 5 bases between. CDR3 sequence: CASSLLRNTGELFF. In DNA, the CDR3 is TGTGCCAGCAGCTTACTCCGGAACACCGGGGAGCTGTTTTTT. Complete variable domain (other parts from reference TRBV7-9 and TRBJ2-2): DTGVSQNPRHKITKRGQNVTFRCDPISEHNRLYWYRQTLGQGPEFLTYFQNEAQLEKSRLLSDRFSAERPKGSFSTLEIQRTEQGDSAMYLCASSLLRNTGELFFGEGSRLTVL.

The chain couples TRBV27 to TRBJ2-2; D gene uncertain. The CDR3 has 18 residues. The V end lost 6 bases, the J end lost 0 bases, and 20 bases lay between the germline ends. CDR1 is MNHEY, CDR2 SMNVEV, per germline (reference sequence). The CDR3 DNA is TGTGCCAGCAGCCCCCAACCATATAGAAAAACGAACACCGGGGAGCTGTTTTTT. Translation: CASSPQPYRKTNTGELFF.

CDR3: CASSVSSGTTDTQYF. The CDR3, as DNA: TGTGCCAGCAGCGTATCGAGCGGGACCACAGATACGCAGTATTTT. The V call is TRBV9, the J call TRBJ2-3; 7 bases agree with TRBD2. CDR3 length: 15 amino acids. With 1 base clipped from V and 2 bases from J, the junction kept 4 bases outside the gene matches. Germline CDR1 reads SGDLS; CDR2 reads YYNGEE.

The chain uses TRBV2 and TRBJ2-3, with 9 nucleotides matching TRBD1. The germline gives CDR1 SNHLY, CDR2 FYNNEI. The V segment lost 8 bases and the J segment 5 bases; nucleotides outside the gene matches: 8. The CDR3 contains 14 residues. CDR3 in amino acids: CASWRTGVGDTQYF. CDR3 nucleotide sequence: TGTGCCAGCTGGAGGACAGGGGTCGGAGATACGCAGTATTTT.

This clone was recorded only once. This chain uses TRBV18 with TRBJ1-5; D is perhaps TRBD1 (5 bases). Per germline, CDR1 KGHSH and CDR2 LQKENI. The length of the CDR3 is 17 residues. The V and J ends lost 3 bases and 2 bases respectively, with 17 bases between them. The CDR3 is CASSPRRGDSGNQPQHF. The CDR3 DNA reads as TGTGCCAGCTCACCCCGGAGGGGAGACAGCGGCAATCAGCCCCAGCATTTT.

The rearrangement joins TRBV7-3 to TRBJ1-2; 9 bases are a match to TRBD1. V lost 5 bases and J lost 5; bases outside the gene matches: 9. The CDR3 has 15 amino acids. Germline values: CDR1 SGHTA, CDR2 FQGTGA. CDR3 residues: CASSPAGTGYYGYTF. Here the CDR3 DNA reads TGTGCCAGCAGCCCAGCCGGGACAGGGTATTATGGCTACACCTTC.

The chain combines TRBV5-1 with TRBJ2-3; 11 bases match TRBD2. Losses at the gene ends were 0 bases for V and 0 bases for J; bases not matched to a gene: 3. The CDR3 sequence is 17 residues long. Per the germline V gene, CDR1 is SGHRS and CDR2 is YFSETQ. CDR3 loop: CASSLAPSGGSTDTQYF. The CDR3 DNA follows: TGCGCCAGCAGCTTGGCGCCTAGCGGGGGGAGCACAGATACGCAGTATTTT.

This chain's CDR3 is CASSLRQGATTGYTF. Written as DNA, the CDR3 is TGTGCCAGCAGCTTAAGACAGGGGGCAACGACTGGCTACACCTTC. This chain connects TRBV9 to TRBJ1-2, with 10 bases that match TRBD1. Losses at the gene ends were 4 bases for V and 7 bases for J; bases not matched to a gene: 10. The germline V gene has CDR1 SGDLS and CDR2 YYNGEE. The CDR3 loop spans 15 amino acids.

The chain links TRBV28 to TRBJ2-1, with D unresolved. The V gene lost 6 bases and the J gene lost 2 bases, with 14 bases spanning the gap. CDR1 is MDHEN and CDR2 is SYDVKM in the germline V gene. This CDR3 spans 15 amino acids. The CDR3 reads CASSPIPPPYNEQFF. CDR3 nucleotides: TGTGCCAGCAGCCCTATTCCACCTCCCTACAATGAGCAGTTCTTC.

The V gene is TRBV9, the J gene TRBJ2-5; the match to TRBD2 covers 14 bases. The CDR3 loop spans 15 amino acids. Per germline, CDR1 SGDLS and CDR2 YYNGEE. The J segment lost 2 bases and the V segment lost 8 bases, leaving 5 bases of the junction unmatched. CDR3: CASGLAGGQQETQYF. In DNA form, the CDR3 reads TGTGCCAGTGGACTAGCGGGGGGCCAACAAGAGACCCAGTACTTC.

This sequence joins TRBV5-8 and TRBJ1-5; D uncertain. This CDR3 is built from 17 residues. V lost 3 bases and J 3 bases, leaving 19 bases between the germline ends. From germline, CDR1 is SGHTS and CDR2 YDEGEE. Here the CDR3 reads CASSWGGGGNHNQPQHF. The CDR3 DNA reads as TGTGCCAGCAGCTGGGGAGGAGGCGGTAATCACAATCAGCCCCAGCATTTT.

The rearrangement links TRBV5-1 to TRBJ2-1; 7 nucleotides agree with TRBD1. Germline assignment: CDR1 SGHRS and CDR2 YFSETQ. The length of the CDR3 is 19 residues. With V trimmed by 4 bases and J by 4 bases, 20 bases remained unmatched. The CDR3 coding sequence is TGCGCCAGCAGCCCCCGGGACAGACCTCTTAGTTTTATTTACAATGAGCAGTTCTTC. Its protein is CASSPRDRPLSFIYNEQFF.

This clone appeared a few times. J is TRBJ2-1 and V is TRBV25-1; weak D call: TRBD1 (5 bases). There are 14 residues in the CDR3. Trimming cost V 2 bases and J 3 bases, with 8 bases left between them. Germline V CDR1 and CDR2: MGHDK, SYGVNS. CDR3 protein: CASSEGRGYNEQFF. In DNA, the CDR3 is TGTGCCAGCAGTGAAGGTAGGGGCTACAATGAGCAGTTCTTC.

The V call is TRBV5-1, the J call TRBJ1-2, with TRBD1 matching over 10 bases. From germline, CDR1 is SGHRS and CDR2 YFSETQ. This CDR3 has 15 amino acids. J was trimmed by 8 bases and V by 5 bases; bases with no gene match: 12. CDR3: CASSTTPGTGEGYTF. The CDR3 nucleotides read TGCGCCAGCAGTACTACCCCCGGGACAGGGGAGGGCTACACCTTC.

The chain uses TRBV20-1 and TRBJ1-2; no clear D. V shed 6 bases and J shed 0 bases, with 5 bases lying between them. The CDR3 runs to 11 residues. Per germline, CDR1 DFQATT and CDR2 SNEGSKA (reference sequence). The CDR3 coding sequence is TGCAGTGCAGACACTAACTATGGCTACACCTTC. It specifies CSADTNYGYTF.

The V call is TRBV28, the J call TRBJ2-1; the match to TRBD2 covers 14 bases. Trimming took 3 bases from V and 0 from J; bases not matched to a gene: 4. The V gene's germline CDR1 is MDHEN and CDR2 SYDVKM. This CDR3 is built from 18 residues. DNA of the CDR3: TGTGCCAGCAGTTTCTTCGGGACTAGCGGGAGCTCCTACAATGAGCAGTTCTTC. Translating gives CASSFFGTSGSSYNEQFF.

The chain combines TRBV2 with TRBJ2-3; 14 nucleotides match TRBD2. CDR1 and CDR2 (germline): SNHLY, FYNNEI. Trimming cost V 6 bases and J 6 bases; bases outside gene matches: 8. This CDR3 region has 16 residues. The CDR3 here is CASSQGTSGRADTQYF. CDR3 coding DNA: TGTGCCAGCAGCCAAGGGACTAGCGGGAGAGCGGATACGCAGTATTTT.

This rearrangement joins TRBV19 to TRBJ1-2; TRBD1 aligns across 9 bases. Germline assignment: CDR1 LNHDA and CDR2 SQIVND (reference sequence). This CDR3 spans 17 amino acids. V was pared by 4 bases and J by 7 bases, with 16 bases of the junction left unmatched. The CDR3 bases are TGTGCCAGTAGTACTAGGGGACTCGGGACAGGGCCGGTTGGCTACACCTTC. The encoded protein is CASSTRGLGTGPVGYTF.

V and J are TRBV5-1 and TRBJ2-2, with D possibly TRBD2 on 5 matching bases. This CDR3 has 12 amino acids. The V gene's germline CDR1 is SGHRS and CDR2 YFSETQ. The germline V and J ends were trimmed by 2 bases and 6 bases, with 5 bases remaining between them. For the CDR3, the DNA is TGCGCCAGCAGCTTCGGGGCCGGGGAGCTGTTTTTT. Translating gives CASSFGAGELFF.

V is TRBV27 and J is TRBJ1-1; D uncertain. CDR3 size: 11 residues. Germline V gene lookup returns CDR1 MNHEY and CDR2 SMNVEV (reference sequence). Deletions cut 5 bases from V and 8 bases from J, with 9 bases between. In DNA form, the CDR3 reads TGTGCCAGCAGTGGGCCGGGGGAAGCTTTCTTT. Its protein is CASSGPGEAFF.